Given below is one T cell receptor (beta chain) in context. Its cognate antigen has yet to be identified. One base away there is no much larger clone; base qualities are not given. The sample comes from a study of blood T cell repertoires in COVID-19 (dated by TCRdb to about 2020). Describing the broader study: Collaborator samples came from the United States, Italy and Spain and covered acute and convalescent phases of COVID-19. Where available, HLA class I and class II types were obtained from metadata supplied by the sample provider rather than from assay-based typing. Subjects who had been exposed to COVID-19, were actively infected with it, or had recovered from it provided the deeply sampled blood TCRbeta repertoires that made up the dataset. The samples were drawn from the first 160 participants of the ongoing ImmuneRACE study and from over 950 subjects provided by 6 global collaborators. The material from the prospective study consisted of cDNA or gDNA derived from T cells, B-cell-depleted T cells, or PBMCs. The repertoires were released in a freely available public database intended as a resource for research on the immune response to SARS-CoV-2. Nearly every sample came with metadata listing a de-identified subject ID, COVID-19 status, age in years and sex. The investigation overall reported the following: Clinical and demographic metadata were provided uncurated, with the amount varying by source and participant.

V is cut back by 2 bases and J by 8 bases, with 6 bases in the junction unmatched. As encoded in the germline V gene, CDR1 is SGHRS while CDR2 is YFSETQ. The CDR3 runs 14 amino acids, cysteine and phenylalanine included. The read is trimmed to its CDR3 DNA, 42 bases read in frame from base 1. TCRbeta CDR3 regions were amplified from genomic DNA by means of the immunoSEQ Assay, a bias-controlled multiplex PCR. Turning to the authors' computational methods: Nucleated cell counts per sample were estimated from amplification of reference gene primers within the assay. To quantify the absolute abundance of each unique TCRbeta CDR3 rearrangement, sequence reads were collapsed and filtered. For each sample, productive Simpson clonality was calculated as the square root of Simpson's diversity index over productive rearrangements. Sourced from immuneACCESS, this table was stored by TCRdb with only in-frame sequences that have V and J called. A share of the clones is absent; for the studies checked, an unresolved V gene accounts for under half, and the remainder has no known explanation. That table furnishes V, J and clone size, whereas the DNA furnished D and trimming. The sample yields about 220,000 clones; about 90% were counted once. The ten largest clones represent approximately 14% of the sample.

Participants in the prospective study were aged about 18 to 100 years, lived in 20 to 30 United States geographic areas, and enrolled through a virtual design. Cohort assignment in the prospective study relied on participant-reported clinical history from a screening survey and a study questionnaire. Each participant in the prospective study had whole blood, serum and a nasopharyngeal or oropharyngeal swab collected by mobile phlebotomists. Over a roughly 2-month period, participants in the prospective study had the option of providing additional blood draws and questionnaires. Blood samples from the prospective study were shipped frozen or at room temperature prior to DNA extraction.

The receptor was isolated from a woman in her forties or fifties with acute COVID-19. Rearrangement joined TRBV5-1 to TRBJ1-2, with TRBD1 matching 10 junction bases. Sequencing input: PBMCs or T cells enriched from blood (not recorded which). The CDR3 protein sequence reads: CASSFGTGANGYTF. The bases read TGCGCCAGCAGCTTTGGGACAGGGGCGAACGGCTACACCTTC.